The entry below gives a single T cell receptor beta chain sequence along with its context. No antigen is known for it. No base-level quality is on record; no much larger clone is a single base apart. CDR1 and CDR2 are read off the germline V gene as MNHEY and SVGEGT. For this chain, trimming is 6 bases at the V end and 6 bases at the J end, and the number of junction bases without a gene match is 10. From cysteine to phenylalanine, the CDR3 is 16 amino acids long. Only CDR3 DNA remains: 48 bases, in frame from the first base. The library was generated by RT-PCR. Sequencing relied on an Illumina HiSeq 2500. TCRdb redid the processing of the public reads, applying fastp at Q25 and MiXCR, and retained in-frame beta chains. Rows are unified per CDR3 protein, each entry keeping the most common DNA and genes. Counted in this sample were 500,000 to 600,000 distinct CDR3 sequences; roughly 13% of them appeared once. The ten largest clones represent approximately 14% of the sample.

The source of the sample is a study of response to subunit inactivated influenza vaccine (dated by TCRdb to the late 2010s). Regarding the study in general: Deep quantitative profiling of the T cell receptor repertoire was used in the study to follow responses to a trivalent subunit inactivated influenza vaccine.

What the authors observed across the whole study: The authors proposed that each seasonal influenza vaccination may bring in only a limited number of new T cells.

The time point label on this specimen signifies: 45 days after influenza vaccine administration. The clonotype comes from a man aged 50 to 59 who received an inactivated influenza vaccine. Donor details come from another sample of the same person, matched by shared clones. The chain employs TRBV6-2 or TRBV6-3 and TRBJ2-2, and 10 junctional nucleotides match TRBD1. This specimen consisted of PBMCs from blood, obtained roughly 46 days after vaccination. The DNA sequence is given as TGTGCCAGCAGACGCCTGACAGGGGGCGCATCCGGGGAGCTGTTTTTT. The encoded protein is CASRRLTGGASGELFF.